This T cell receptor (beta chain) was recovered during a study of blood T cell repertoires in COVID-19. J lost 5 bases, V lost 6 bases, and 6 bases had no gene match. In germline, CDR1 is LNHDA, CDR2 SQIVND (reference sequence). The CDR3 covers 13 residues. This clone came up a few times. In the original processing: Amplified reference gene primers provided the basis for estimating nucleated cell counts. The method was immunoSEQ multiplex PCR; TCRdb's version includes in-frame clones alone and lacks a portion of them. V and J calls and clone size are those listed in that table; D and trimming were worked out from the DNA. The sample consists of around 270,000 clones, roughly 80% of them appearing once.

The sample taken for sequencing was peripheral blood. This rearrangement joins TRBV19 to TRBJ2-5; 7 nucleotides agree with TRBD1. This TCR was sampled from a man in his 60s with acute or convalescent COVID-19. The CDR3 DNA follows: TGTGCCAGTAGCCGACAGGGTTTGGAGACCCAGTACTTC. It encodes CASSRQGLETQYF.